The present T cell receptor beta chain was sequenced within a study of spatial heterogeneity in lung cancer. TCRdb re-called the 5' RACE reads with MiXCR, one entry per CDR3 protein. The table includes about 4,400 distinct CDR3 sequences, about 5.9% detected once. Time point here: sample taken at primary tumor resection. Overall study findings and caveats: Higher tumor mutation counts went along with higher counts of expanded intratumoral alpha and beta TCRs. The counts of expanded TCRs, ubiquitous and regional, tracked ubiquitous and regional nonsynonymous mutations, respectively.

This clonotype was recorded a few times. What it recognizes is unknown. Material: lung tumor tissue, obtained at surgery. The TCR sequence derives from a male donor with early-stage non-small cell lung cancer.

The CDR3 spells CASSLPNNEQFF. The CDR3 DNA is TGTGCCAGCAGTTTGCCTAACAATGAGCAGTTCTTC. The rearrangement uses TRBV27 and TRBJ2-1; no firm D call. With 3 bases removed from V and 5 bases from J, the gap between germline ends came to 5 bases. Germline lookup yields CDR1 MNHEY and CDR2 SMNVEV (reference sequence). The CDR3 contains 12 residues.